This is a list of T cell receptor beta chains from one sample in a study of early T cells in non-severe SARS-CoV-2 infection. Each CDR3 protein gets one entry after TCRdb re-called the 5' RACE reads with MiXCR. Among around 60,000 distinct CDR3 sequences listed, approximately 10% were seen once. Material: whole blood, obtained at baseline. These receptors originate from an adult who was a healthcare worker with PCR-confirmed SARS-CoV-2 infection or an uninfected control (not recorded which). CDR3s include the opening cysteine and the closing phenylalanine or tryptophan.

TRBV6-5,TRBJ2-5,CASSTGETQYF
TRBV7-9,TRBJ1-1,CAINQPENTEAFF
TRBV6-5,TRBJ1-1,CATWSGQAFF
TRBV28,TRBJ2-3,CASSSPLGTDTQYF
TRBV6-1,TRBJ1-1,CASSEEGHTEAFF
TRBV7-6,TRBJ2-1,CASSLNIGQGEPGNEQFF
TRBV5-4,TRBJ2-7,CASSLEGGPGEQYF
TRBV5-1,TRBJ1-1,CASTGNLNTEAFF
TRBV12-3/TRBV12-4,TRBJ2-1,CASSFASGGSFYNEQFF
TRBV5-5,TRBJ1-5,CASSFEGGNQPQHF
TRBV20-1,TRBJ2-1,CSARKPGGLSYNEQFF
TRBV7-2,TRBJ2-7,CASSYPDRGSYEQYF
TRBV6-2/TRBV6-3,TRBJ2-1,CASSLLDSYNEQFF
TRBV28,TRBJ1-5,CASRELDRNQPQHF
TRBV20-1,TRBJ1-1,CSARVLTVNTEAFF
TRBV7-9,TRBJ2-1,CASSGTGISTNEQFF
TRBV5-5,TRBJ2-2,CASSPSGGVAGELFF
TRBV29-1,TRBJ1-2,CSVDWPRYGYTF
TRBV7-8,TRBJ1-5,CASSSPPREGNQPQHF
TRBV7-9,TRBJ2-1,CASSFVGTSGAVPNEQFF
TRBV5-1,TRBJ2-3,CASSPGAGGRTDTQYF
TRBV9,TRBJ2-3,CASSVKSGYGYADTQYF
TRBV7-2,TRBJ2-3,CASTSIFYTDTQYF
TRBV13,TRBJ2-7,CASSQGLLSSYEQYF
TRBV25-1,TRBJ1-6,CASSDRDLLVHF
TRBV6-5,TRBJ2-5,CASSSSGGEETQYF
TRBV10-3,TRBJ2-3,CAIRPSGPQSVTDTQYF
TRBV12-3/TRBV12-4,TRBJ2-5,CASSGGARGAETQYF
TRBV3-1,TRBJ2-2,CASSQASGGAIGELFF
TRBV12-3/TRBV12-4,TRBJ1-5,CASRQAISNQPQHF
TRBV12-5,TRBJ2-6,CASGDSSGANVLTF
TRBV4-1,TRBJ1-1,CASSSPQGRYTEAFF
TRBV5-3,TRBJ2-1,CARRLAGPAYNEQFF
TRBV4-3,TRBJ1-4,CASSQDWENEKLFF
TRBV11-1,TRBJ2-7,CASRELAGAYEQYF
TRBV4-2,TRBJ2-2,CASSQAIQGNTGELFF
TRBV7-2,TRBJ2-1,CASREAGAANNEQFF
TRBV12-3/TRBV12-4,TRBJ1-1,CASSPFRDRETEAFF
TRBV5-1,TRBJ2-7,CASSSQGRGGPYEQYF
TRBV10-1,TRBJ1-1,CASSERVTVLGQGVEAFF